The next 12 T cell receptor beta chains were all read from a single sample in a study of beta chain features in type 1 diabetes. The isolated RNA, all of it, was reverse transcribed, so expressed TCRB transcripts were what got sequenced. Profiling relied on immunoSEQ multiplex PCR, and the TCRdb table lists in-frame clones only, not all of them. The sample gives 200,000 to 250,000 clones, less than 35% of which show up once; approximately 4% is in the top ten. Sequences were obtained from central memory CD4+ T cells from blood. Every receptor here comes from a man in his thirties or forties in good health.

With regard to this clone: Distinct nucleotide sequences in the sample also encode this CDR3. The chain joins TRBV2 to TRBJ2-7; no reliable D call. Germline-derived CDR1 and CDR2 are SNHLY and FYNNEI. The CDR3 runs 11 residues. Trimming left V 0 bases short and J 3 bases short, with 0 bases between. The CDR3 reads CASSEAYEQYF. CDR3 nucleotides: TGTGCCAGCAGTGAAGCCTACGAGCAGTACTTC.

V and J are TRBV4-3 and TRBJ2-1; D might be TRBD1 (6 bases). The V gene's germline CDR1 is LGHNA and CDR2 YSLEER. V gave up 4 bases and J gave up 7 bases, with 17 bases separating them. This CDR3 is 15 amino acids long. The CDR3: CASSPFQAGENEQFF. DNA of the CDR3: TGCGCCAGCAGCCCGTTCCAGGCAGGGGAGAATGAGCAGTTCTTC.

This clone was picked up a small number of times. This sample also contains other DNA sequences that code for the same CDR3. V and J are TRBV5-6 and TRBJ2-5; D ambiguous. This CDR3 spans 11 amino acids. In germline, CDR1 is SGHDT, CDR2 YYEEEE. The V and J ends lost 4 bases and 4 bases respectively, with 5 bases between them. This CDR3 is CASSTGETQYF. The CDR3 nucleotides read TGTGCCAGCAGCACCGGAGAGACCCAGTACTTC.

This clone was seen ten or more times. This chain links TRBV7-2 with TRBJ2-7; D call uncertain. The V end was cut by 4 bases, the J end by 0 bases, with 7 bases between. The CDR3 extends over 13 amino acids. Germline CDR1 and CDR2: SGHTA and FQGNSA. CDR3 sequence: CASSSRHSYEQYF. CDR3 bases: TGTGCCAGCAGCTCCCGACACTCCTACGAGCAGTACTTC.

This chain links TRBV28 with TRBJ2-7; D may be TRBD2 (5 bases). CDR1 MDHEN and CDR2 SYDVKM come from the germline V gene. The CDR3 loop spans 13 amino acids. Trimming removed 3 bases from V and 7 bases from J, with 13 bases in between. CDR3 nucleotides: TGTGCCAGCAGTTTCCGGGGATCATGGGAGCAGTACTTC. It encodes CASSFRGSWEQYF.

This clone occurred a few times. The chain joins TRBV30 to TRBJ1-1; TRBD1 is a possible D gene (5 bases). This CDR3 contains 13 residues. CDR1 is GTSNPN, CDR2 SVGIG, per germline (reference sequence). V shed 3 bases and J shed 4 bases, with 12 bases lying between them. CDR3 protein: CAWSGTPSTEAFF. CDR3 DNA: TGTGCCTGGAGCGGGACCCCGAGCACTGAAGCTTTCTTT.

This clone was seen repeatedly, ten times or more. The chain is built from TRBV29-1 and TRBJ2-3, with D perhaps matching TRBD2 (6 bases). CDR1 and CDR2 from the germline V gene are SQVTM and ANQGSEA. CDR3 length equals 16 residues. Trimming took 6 bases from V and 1 from J, leaving 20 bases between them. The CDR3 DNA reads TGCAGCGTCGTGGGGATAGCGGTGAAAGGCACAGATACGCAGTATTTT. Translation gives CSVVGIAVKGTDTQYF.

As for this clone: One base away lies a much larger clone, so this may be a sequencing read error. The chain is built from TRBV2 and TRBJ2-1; D is possibly TRBD1 (6 bases). This CDR3 spans 13 amino acids. The germline gives CDR1 SNHLY, CDR2 FYNNEI. Trimming shortened V by 5 bases and J by 5 bases, and 10 bases separated the two germline ends. The CDR3 sequence is CASSLGQNNEQFF. CDR3 DNA: TGTGCCAGCAGTTTAGGACAGAACAATGAGCAGTTCTTC.

The chain is built from TRBV2 and TRBJ2-6, with TRBD2 identical over 7 bases. Losses at the gene ends were 7 bases for V and 0 bases for J; bases not matched to a gene: 15. From germline, CDR1 is SNHLY and CDR2 FYNNEI. The CDR3 is 19 amino acids. For the CDR3, the DNA is TGTGCCAGCATTCAAACCCTGAGACTAGCTAACTCTGGGGCCAACGTCCTGACTTTC. It yields the protein CASIQTLRLANSGANVLTF. The variable domain in full, with the rest retrieved from reference TRBV2 and TRBJ2-6, is EPEVTQTPSHQVTQMGQEVILRCVPISNHLYFYWYRQILGQKVEFLVSFYNNEISEKSEIFDDQFSVERPDGSNFTLKIRSTKLEDSAMYFCASIQTLRLANSGANVLTFGAGSRLTVL.

Ten or more counts support this clone. This chain connects TRBV7-2 to TRBJ1-2; 8 nucleotides agree with TRBD1. The CDR3 is made up of 15 amino acids. In germline, CDR1 is SGHTA, CDR2 FQGNSA. V gave up 3 bases and J gave up 2 bases; unmatched junction bases: 5. CDR3 loop: CASSLEGQANYGYTF. The CDR3 DNA sequence: TGTGCCAGCAGCTTGGAGGGACAGGCGAACTATGGCTACACCTTC.

CDR3 sequence: CASSQGAQTQYF. CDR3 bases: TGTGCCAGCAGCCAAGGGGCGCAGACCCAGTACTTC. V usage is TRBV5-6 and J usage is TRBJ2-5; D possibly corresponds to TRBD1 (5 bases). Looked up from germline, CDR1 is SGHDT and CDR2 is YYEEEE. The CDR3 extends over 12 amino acids. The V and J ends lost 4 bases and 6 bases respectively, with 10 bases between them.

J is TRBJ1-3 and V is TRBV11-2; the D is unclear. The CDR3 sequence is 11 residues long. The ends were cut back, 2 bases at V and 8 bases at J, with 4 bases in the middle. Germline V gives CDR1 SGHAT, CDR2 FQNNGV. The CDR3 DNA sequence: TGTGCCAGCAGCTTACGGGACACCATATATTTT. Residues: CASSLRDTIYF.